These 28 T cell receptor beta chains were sequenced from one sample in a study of blood T cell repertoires in COVID-19. TCRdb's copy holds only in-frame clones and misses some; the assay was immunoSEQ multiplex PCR. Seen here are 150,000 to 200,000 clones, around 90% observed once, and the top ten hold roughly 3.9%. The sample consisted of peripheral blood. The receptors stem from a woman in her sixties who had recovered from COVID-19.

This clone was seen a few times. The chain is built from TRBV4-3 and TRBJ1-4; D is unclear. Germline V gives CDR1 LGHNA, CDR2 YSLEER. Trimming shortened V by 1 base and J by 0 bases, and 9 bases separated the two germline ends. CDR3 length: 16 amino acids. For the CDR3, the DNA is TGCGCCAGCAGCCAAGTATGGAGGTCAACTAATGAAAAACTGTTTTTT. Its protein product is CASSQVWRSTNEKLFF.

The chain carries TRBV3-1 (or the pseudogene TRBV3-2) and TRBJ1-6; 8 bases line up with TRBD1. The CDR3 covers 15 residues. The V and J ends lost 4 bases and 7 bases, in that order; junction bases with no gene match: 6. Germline V gene data show CDR1 as LGHDT and CDR2 as YNNKEL (reference sequence). CDR3 region: CASSPGQGGNSPLHF. In nucleotides, the CDR3 is TGTGCCAGCAGCCCTGGACAGGGCGGGAATTCACCCCTCCACTTT.

This sequence joins TRBV7-9 and TRBJ2-2, with a weak D call TRBD1 (5 bases). Trimming removed 1 base from V and 1 base from J, with 7 bases in between. Germline V gene lookup returns CDR1 SEHNR and CDR2 FQNEAQ (reference sequence). This CDR3 spans 15 amino acids. CDR3: CASSLGQRNTGELFF. The CDR3 nucleotides read TGTGCCAGCAGCTTAGGACAGCGGAACACCGGGGAGCTGTTTTTT. Full variable domain (missing parts from reference TRBV7-9 and TRBJ2-2): DTGVSQNPRHKITKRGQNVTFRCDPISEHNRLYWYRQTLGQGPEFLTYFQNEAQLEKSRLLSDRFSAERPKGSFSTLEIQRTEQGDSAMYLCASSLGQRNTGELFFGEGSRLTVL.

The table lists this clone with a count of one. The CDR3 reads CASSQAPSVSGGLRGDTQYF. CDR3 bases: TGCGCCAGCAGCCAAGCCCCCTCCGTGAGCGGGGGATTAAGGGGAGATACGCAGTATTTT. This chain joins TRBV4-3 and TRBJ2-3, with 8 nucleotides matching TRBD2. V was clipped by 1 base and J by 5 bases; unmatched bases: 20. Per germline, CDR1 LGHNA and CDR2 YSLEER. CDR3 length: 20 residues.

This rearrangement joins TRBV6-4 to TRBJ2-1, with 8 positions matching TRBD1. Germline V gives CDR1 MRHNA, CDR2 SNTAGT. With V trimmed by 5 bases and J by 9 bases, 6 bases remained unmatched. There are 13 residues in the CDR3. CDR3 sequence: CASSNDRGSEQFF. CDR3 nucleotides: TGTGCCAGCAGTAACGACAGGGGATCTGAGCAGTTCTTC.

The chain carries TRBV12-2 and TRBJ1-2; the listed D gene, TRBD1, was not tested against the DNA. TRBV12-2 is annotated as a pseudogene. This CDR3 has 14 residues. The CDR3 loop is CASRLDGVGGGYTF. As DNA, the CDR3 is TGTGCAAGTCGCTTAGATGGGGTAGGGGGCGGCTACACCTTC.

The V and J genes are TRBV19 and TRBJ2-7; 7 bases align to TRBD1. The CDR3 runs 14 residues. J was trimmed by 2 bases and V by 4 bases; bases with no gene match: 5. CDR1 LNHDA and CDR2 SQIVND come from the germline V gene (reference sequence). The CDR3 region is CASSTDRATYEQYF. The CDR3, as DNA: TGTGCCAGTAGTACAGACAGGGCTACCTACGAGCAGTACTTC.

This chain links TRBV5-1 with TRBJ1-6, with unresolved D. The V gene lost 4 bases and the J gene lost 10 bases, with 15 bases spanning the gap. This CDR3 region has 14 residues. The germline gives CDR1 SGHRS, CDR2 YFSETQ. The CDR3 sequence is CASSPNIGESPLHF. CDR3 bases: TGCGCCAGCAGCCCTAACATCGGGGAATCACCCCTCCACTTT.

This chain uses TRBV29-1 with TRBJ1-1; no reliable D call. Trimming left V 7 bases short and J 6 bases short, with 18 bases between. In germline, CDR1 is SQVTM, CDR2 ANQGSEA. This CDR3 is 13 amino acids long. The CDR3 DNA reads as TGCAGCGGATTCCCCACGACTGCCTCTGAAGCTTTCTTT. As protein: CSGFPTTASEAFF.

The V call is TRBV24-1, the J call TRBJ1-4; D possibly corresponds to TRBD1 (5 bases). The germline CDR1 and CDR2 sequences are KGHDR and SFDVKD. The CDR3 has 14 residues. Trimming stripped 4 bases from V and 8 bases from J, with 13 bases between. The CDR3, as DNA: TGTGCCACCAGTGACCGAAGGGGAGGGGAAAAACTGTTTTTT. It yields the protein CATSDRRGGEKLFF.

The chain joins TRBV4-2 to TRBJ2-7; TRBD1 is a possible D gene (5 bases). Germline values: CDR1 LGHNA, CDR2 YNFKEQ. The CDR3 loop spans 24 amino acids. Trimming left V 4 bases short and J 6 bases short, with 46 bases between. This CDR3 reads CASSLLTQTAIPVSRPSLQCEQYF. The CDR3 DNA sequence: TGTGCCAGCAGCCTGTTGACCCAGACAGCAATCCCTGTCTCTCGCCCGTCCCTACAGTGCGAGCAGTACTTC.

V gene TRBV28 combines with J gene TRBJ2-1, with TRBD1 as a possible D gene (6 bases). The CDR3 covers 13 residues. Germline V gene lookup returns CDR1 MDHEN and CDR2 SYDVKM. Trimming stripped 11 bases from V and 5 bases from J, with 16 bases between. The CDR3 sequence is CAFSRDINNEQFF. CDR3 DNA: TGTGCCTTTTCTCGGGACATTAACAATGAGCAGTTCTTC.

V and J are TRBV5-1 and TRBJ2-5, with 11 bases fitting TRBD2. CDR1 SGHRS and CDR2 YFSETQ come from the germline V gene. The CDR3 contains 16 residues. Trimming took 0 bases from V and 1 from J; bases not matched to a gene: 2. CDR3 DNA: TGCGCCAGCAGCTTGGCCGGGACTAGCGGCCAAGAGACCCAGTACTTC. This codes for CASSLAGTSGQETQYF. Full variable domain (remainder filled in from reference TRBV5-1 and TRBJ2-5): KAGVTQTPRYLIKTRGQQVTLSCSPISGHRSVSWYQQTPGQGLQFLFEYFSETQRNKGNFPGRFSGRQFSNSRSEMNVSTLELGDSALYLCASSLAGTSGQETQYFGPGTRLLVL.

The chain carries TRBV9 and TRBJ2-7; 7 bases are a match to TRBD1. Per germline, CDR1 SGDLS and CDR2 YYNGEE. With 0 bases clipped from V and 2 bases from J, the junction kept 5 bases outside the gene matches. CDR3 length: 15 amino acids. For the CDR3, the DNA is TGTGCCAGCAGCGTAGAGGGACAGCCGACCTACGAGCAGTACTTC. Its translation: CASSVEGQPTYEQYF.

The rearrangement uses TRBV6-5 and TRBJ2-4; TRBD2 agrees at 8 bases. This CDR3 comprises 14 residues. The J segment lost 5 bases and the V segment lost 6 bases, leaving 6 bases of the junction unmatched. CDR1 MNHEY and CDR2 SVGAGI come from the germline V gene. CDR3 sequence: CASRPGGRENIQYF. DNA for the CDR3: TGTGCCAGCAGGCCGGGGGGGAGGGAAAACATTCAGTACTTC.

This sequence joins TRBV28 and TRBJ2-3; 7 bases map to TRBD1. The CDR3 totals 15 residues. Germline CDR1 MDHEN, CDR2 SYDVKM. Losses at the gene ends were 7 bases for V and 0 bases for J; bases not matched to a gene: 7. CDR3 sequence reads: CASNTGQPSTDTQYF. The CDR3 DNA reads TGTGCCAGCAACACGGGACAGCCGAGCACAGATACGCAGTATTTT. Complete variable domain (other parts from reference TRBV28 and TRBJ2-3): DVKVTQSSRYLVKRTGEKVFLECVQDMDHENMFWYRQDPGLGLRLIYFSYDVKMKEKGDIPEGYSVSREKKERFSLILESASTNQTSMYLCASNTGQPSTDTQYFGPGTRLTVL.

In its sample, this clone was seen a few times. This chain uses TRBV7-3 with TRBJ2-3, with D perhaps matching TRBD1 (5 bases). Trimming cost V 5 bases and J 6 bases, with 9 bases left between them. The CDR3 is made up of 12 amino acids. The germline V gene encodes CDR1 SGHTA and CDR2 FQGTGA. CDR3 protein: CASSPDTDTQYF. The CDR3 coding sequence is TGTGCCAGCAGCCCGGACACGGATACGCAGTATTTT.

This chain joins TRBV19 and TRBJ1-1, with 7 bases fitting TRBD1. Germline V gives CDR1 LNHDA, CDR2 SQIVND (reference sequence). The junction had 11 bases not matched to a gene; V was cut back by 7 bases and J by 3 bases. This CDR3 spans 15 amino acids. The CDR3, as DNA: TGTGCCAGTAAAGTCTCGGGACAGTCTCACACTGAAGCTTTCTTT. Amino acid sequence: CASKVSGQSHTEAFF.

This clone was seen more than once but under ten times. The chain is built from TRBV27 and TRBJ2-7; 12 bases align to TRBD1. This CDR3 has 15 amino acids. The junction had 7 bases not matched to a gene; V was cut back by 6 bases and J by 4 bases. Germline loops: CDR1 MNHEY, CDR2 SMNVEV (reference sequence). The CDR3 spells CASRSGTGGVYEQYF. The CDR3 DNA reads TGTGCCAGCAGGTCCGGGACAGGGGGCGTATACGAGCAGTACTTC.

V and J are TRBV2 and TRBJ2-3, with 10 positions matching TRBD2. Germline V gene sequence: CDR1 SNHLY, CDR2 FYNNEI. The CDR3 totals 15 residues. J gave up 5 bases and V 4 bases, and 6 bases lay outside the gene matches. The CDR3 DNA sequence: TGTGCCAGCAGTGTCGCCCTAGCGGGGGTAGATACGCAGTATTTT. Encoded protein: CASSVALAGVDTQYF. The full variable domain, completed using reference TRBV2 and TRBJ2-3, is EPEVTQTPSHQVTQMGQEVILRCVPISNHLYFYWYRQILGQKVEFLVSFYNNEISEKSEIFDDQFSVERPDGSNFTLKIRSTKLEDSAMYFCASSVALAGVDTQYFGPGTRLTVL.

Only one count was recorded for this clone. The genes are TRBV19 and TRBJ1-1; perhaps TRBD1 as D (6 bases). The length of the CDR3 is 15 residues. Trimming cost V 10 bases and J 1 base, with 19 bases left between them. The germline gives CDR1 LNHDA, CDR2 SQIVND (reference sequence). The CDR3 nucleotides read TGTGCCACCACGACGATGACAGGTGGGAACACTGAAGCTTTCTTT. Its translation is CATTTMTGGNTEAFF. The full variable domain, completed using reference TRBV19 and TRBJ1-1, is DGGITQSPKYLFRKEGQNVTLSCEQNLNHDAMYWYRQDPGQGLRLIYYSQIVNDFQKGDIAEGYSVSREKKESFPLTVTSAQKNPTAFYLCATTTMTGGNTEAFFGQGTRLTVV.

V and J are TRBV28 and TRBJ1-2, with unresolved D. The CDR3 spans 16 residues. Deletions cut 5 bases from V and 4 bases from J, with 20 bases between. Germline CDR1 is MDHEN and CDR2 is SYDVKM. The CDR3 DNA sequence: TGTGCCAGCAGTCCTCCTCGGGAAGGCAGCCTCTATGGCTACACCTTC. This sequence encodes CASSPPREGSLYGYTF.

V is TRBV4-2 and J is TRBJ2-3, with TRBD2 matching 9 bases. V lost 0 bases to trimming and J lost 1 base; unmatched junction nucleotides: 11. Germline-derived CDR1 and CDR2 are LGHNA and YNFKEQ. CDR3 size: 19 residues. CDR3 residues: CASSQDGRGGSFGTDTQYF. The CDR3 nucleotides read TGTGCCAGCAGCCAAGATGGGCGGGGGGGAAGTTTCGGCACAGATACGCAGTATTTT.

The chain employs TRBV7-2 and TRBJ2-3, with 11 bases identical to TRBD2. This CDR3 is 16 amino acids long. Germline V gene sequence: CDR1 SGHTA, CDR2 FQGNSA. Trimming removed 5 bases from V and 2 bases from J; junction bases left unmatched: 6. CDR3 amino acids: CASSLRLAGNTDTQYF. The CDR3 DNA follows: TGTGCCAGCAGCCTCCGACTAGCGGGGAACACAGATACGCAGTATTTT. The whole variable domain, remainder taken from reference TRBV7-2 and TRBJ2-3, is GAGVSQSPSNKVTEKGKDVELRCDPISGHTALYWYRQSLGQGLEFLIYFQGNSAPDKSGLPSDRFSAERTGGSVSTLTIQRTQQEDSAVYLCASSLRLAGNTDTQYFGPGTRLTVL.

As concerns this clone: Additional DNA sequences in this sample encode the identical CDR3. CDR3 sequence reads: CASSIGQGNTEAFF. The CDR3, as DNA: TGCGCCAGCAGCATTGGACAGGGCAACACTGAAGCTTTCTTT. The rearrangement links TRBV5-1 to TRBJ1-1, with 8 bases identical to TRBD1. The CDR3 is 14 residues long. Looked up from germline, CDR1 is SGHRS and CDR2 is YFSETQ. The V gene end was trimmed by 4 bases and the J gene end by 2 bases; junction bases not matched to a gene: 4.

This clone was picked up one time. The chain couples TRBV10-2 to TRBJ2-7, with 11 bases fitting TRBD2. Germline lookup yields CDR1 WSHSY and CDR2 SAAADI. J gave up 3 bases and V 10 bases, and 5 bases lay outside the gene matches. The CDR3 covers 13 residues. CDR3 DNA: TGCGCCACCGCTAGCGGGGGGCACTACGAGCAGTACTTC. Protein sequence: CATASGGHYEQYF.

V is TRBV28 and J is TRBJ2-7; 9 nucleotides line up with TRBD1. After removal of 5 bases from V and 6 bases from J, the junction contained 11 bases not matched to a gene. From germline, CDR1 is MDHEN and CDR2 SYDVKM. This CDR3 contains 15 residues. This CDR3 reads CASSRPGTGITEQYF. The CDR3 nucleotides read TGTGCCAGCAGTAGACCCGGGACAGGGATAACCGAGCAGTACTTC.

The J gene is TRBJ2-7, the V gene TRBV11-1; 8 bases fit TRBD1. The CDR3 has 15 residues. Germline CDR1 SGHAT, CDR2 FQDESV (reference sequence). Losses at the gene ends were 1 base for V and 1 base for J; bases not matched to a gene: 3. The CDR3 sequence is CASSLVGTGSYEQYF. CDR3 nucleotide sequence: TGTGCCAGCAGCTTAGTCGGGACAGGATCCTACGAGCAGTACTTC.